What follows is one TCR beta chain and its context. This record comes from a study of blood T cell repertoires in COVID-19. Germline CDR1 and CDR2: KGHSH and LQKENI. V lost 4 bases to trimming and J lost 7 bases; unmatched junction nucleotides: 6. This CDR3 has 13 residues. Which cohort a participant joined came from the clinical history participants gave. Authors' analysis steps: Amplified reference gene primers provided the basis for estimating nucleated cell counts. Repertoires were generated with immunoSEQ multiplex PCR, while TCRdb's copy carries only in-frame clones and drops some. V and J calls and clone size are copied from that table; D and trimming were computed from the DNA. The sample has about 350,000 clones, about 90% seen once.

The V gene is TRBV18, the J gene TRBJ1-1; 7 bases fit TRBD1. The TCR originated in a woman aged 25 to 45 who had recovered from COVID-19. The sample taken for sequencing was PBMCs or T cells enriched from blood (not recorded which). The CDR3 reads CASSLSGTDEAFF. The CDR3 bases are TGTGCCAGCTCACTGTCGGGGACAGATGAAGCTTTCTTT.